The clone carrying this T cell receptor (beta chain) has just a few counts. Its antigen is unknown. The data are from a study of cytotoxic CD8 clonotypes in ibrutinib-treated CLL. General study points: Baseline clonality was higher than in age-matched healthy donors and moved in step with circulating CD8+ T-cell counts. At ibrutinib response, clonality increased, and at progression it declined back toward baseline.

This CDR3 has 12 amino acids. V lost 6 bases and J lost 10, with 18 bases in between. Germline V gene lookup returns CDR1 GTSNPN and CDR2 SVGIG (reference sequence). A 1 in 200,000 to 1 in 1 million T cell depth was the sequencing target. Sequencing was performed with immunoSEQ multiplex PCR; in TCRdb, only in-frame clones are kept and a portion is missing. The table includes 68,000 or so clones, under 70% detected once. This receptor was obtained from a human donor with chronic lymphocytic leukemia. The sequences come from PBMCs, collected after 12 months of ibrutinib treatment. The chain joins TRBV30 to TRBJ1-1, with D perhaps matching TRBD1 (6 bases). The CDR3 DNA follows: TGTGCCTGTCTAAGGGACTTAGGGGGAGCTTTCTTT. Translating it yields CACLRDLGGAFF.